The sequence of this T cell receptor (beta chain) was determined in a study of identical twins. Germline V lookup: CDR1 DFQATT, CDR2 SNEGSKA (reference sequence). Trimming cost V 5 bases and J 8 bases, with 16 bases left between them. The CDR3 totals 13 residues. Study-level points and caveats: With abundant cord blood beta clonotypes, insertions were fewer; memory repertoires showed no such pattern.

Remarks on this clonotype: Its antigen is still unknown.

MiXCR, run by TCRdb on the 5' RACE reads, gives a single entry per CDR3 protein. Among roughly 690,000 distinct CDR3 sequences listed, 21% were seen once. This same sample was also part of a study on T cells expressing NK-cell markers.

The material sequenced was PBMCs. This TCR was recovered from a young woman in good health. The chain couples TRBV20-1 to TRBJ1-5; a weak D match, TRBD1 (5 bases). The CDR3 region is CSAAAQGREPQHF. The DNA for the CDR3 is TGCAGTGCTGCGGCGCAGGGCCGGGAGCCCCAGCATTTT.